This entry features one TCR beta chain sequence. Nominally healthy donors were sampled, though unrecorded immune exposures were likely. In the PCR, 60 Vbeta and 13 Jbeta primers were used. Sequenced by immunoSEQ multiplex PCR; TCRdb stores in-frame clones only, minus some. The sample holds about 35,000 clones, approximately 80% seen once. The CDR3 is 17 amino acids. Germline V CDR1 and CDR2: SGHDT, YYEEEE. V shed 5 bases and J shed 4 bases, with 24 bases lying between them. The sample is drawn from a study of cytomegalovirus exposure and HLA in healthy donors. Whole-study context: The early release's HLA-typed donors yielded 78 million or so unique TCRs.

Sequencing was carried out using PBMCs. The chain carries TRBV5-6 and TRBJ1-2; possibly TRBD1 for D (6 bases). This clonotype was sampled from a male donor in good health and CMV-seronegative. CDR3 nucleotides: TGTGCCAGCAGTCAGTACCCCCGGGACACCTACTCCTATGGCTACACCTTC. Residues: CASSQYPRDTYSYGYTF.